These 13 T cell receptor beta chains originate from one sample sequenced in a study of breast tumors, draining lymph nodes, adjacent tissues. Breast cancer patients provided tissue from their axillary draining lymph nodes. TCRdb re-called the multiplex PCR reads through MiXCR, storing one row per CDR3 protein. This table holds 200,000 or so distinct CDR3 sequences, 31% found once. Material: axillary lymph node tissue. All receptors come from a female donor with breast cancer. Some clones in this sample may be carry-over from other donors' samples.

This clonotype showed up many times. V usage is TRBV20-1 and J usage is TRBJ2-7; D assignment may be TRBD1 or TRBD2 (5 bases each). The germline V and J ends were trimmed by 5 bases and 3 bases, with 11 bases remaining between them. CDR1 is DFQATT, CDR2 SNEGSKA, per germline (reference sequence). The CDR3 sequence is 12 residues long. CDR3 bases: TGCAGTGCTCCGGGACGAATCTACGAGCAGTACTTC. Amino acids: CSAPGRIYEQYF.

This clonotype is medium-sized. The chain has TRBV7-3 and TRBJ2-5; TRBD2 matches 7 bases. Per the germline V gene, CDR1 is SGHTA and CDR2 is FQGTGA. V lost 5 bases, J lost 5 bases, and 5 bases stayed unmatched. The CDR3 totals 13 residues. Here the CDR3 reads CASSQGGSETQYF. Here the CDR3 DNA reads TGTGCCAGCAGCCAGGGCGGGAGTGAGACCCAGTACTTC.

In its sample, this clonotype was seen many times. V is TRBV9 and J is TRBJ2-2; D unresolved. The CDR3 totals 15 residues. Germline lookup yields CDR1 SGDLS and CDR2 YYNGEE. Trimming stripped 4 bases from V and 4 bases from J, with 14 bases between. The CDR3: CASSPRTGFTGELFF. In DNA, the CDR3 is TGTGCCAGCAGCCCCCGGACGGGTTTCACCGGGGAGCTGTTTTTT.

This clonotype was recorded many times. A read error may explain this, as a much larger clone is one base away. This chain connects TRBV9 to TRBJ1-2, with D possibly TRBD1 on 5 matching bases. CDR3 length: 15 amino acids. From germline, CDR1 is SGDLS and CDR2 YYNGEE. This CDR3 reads CASSPGVMPGNGSTF. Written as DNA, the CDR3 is TGTGCCAGCAGCCCTGGCGTAATGCCAGGGAATGGCTCCACCTTC.

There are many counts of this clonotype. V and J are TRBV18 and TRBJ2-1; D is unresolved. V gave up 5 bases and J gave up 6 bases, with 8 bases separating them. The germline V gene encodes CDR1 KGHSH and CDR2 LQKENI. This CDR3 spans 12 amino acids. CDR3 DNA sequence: TGTGCCAGCTCAAGTCAAGGCAATGAGCAGTTCTTC. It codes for CASSSQGNEQFF.

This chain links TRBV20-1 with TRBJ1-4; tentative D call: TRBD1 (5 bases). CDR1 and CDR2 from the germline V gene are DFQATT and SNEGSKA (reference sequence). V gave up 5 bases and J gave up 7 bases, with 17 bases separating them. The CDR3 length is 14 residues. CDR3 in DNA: TGCAGTGCTCAAGGGGACCGGGGAGGTGAAAAACTGTTTTTT. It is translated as CSAQGDRGGEKLFF.

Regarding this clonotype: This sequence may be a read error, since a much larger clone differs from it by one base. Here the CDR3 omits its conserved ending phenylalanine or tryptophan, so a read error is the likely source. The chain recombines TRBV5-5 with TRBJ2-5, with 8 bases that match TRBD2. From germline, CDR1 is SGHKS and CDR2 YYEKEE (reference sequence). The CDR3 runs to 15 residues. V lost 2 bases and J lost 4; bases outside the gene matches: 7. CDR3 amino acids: CASSFGAGGGETQYL. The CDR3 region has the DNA TGTGCCAGCAGCTTCGGCGCGGGGGGAGGAGAGACCCAGTACCTC.

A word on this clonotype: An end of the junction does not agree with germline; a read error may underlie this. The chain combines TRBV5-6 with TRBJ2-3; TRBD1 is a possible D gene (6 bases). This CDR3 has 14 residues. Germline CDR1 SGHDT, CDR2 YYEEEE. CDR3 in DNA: TGTGCCAGCAGCTTTCTGGACAGCGCAGACACGCAGTATTTT. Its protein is CASSFLDSADTQYF.

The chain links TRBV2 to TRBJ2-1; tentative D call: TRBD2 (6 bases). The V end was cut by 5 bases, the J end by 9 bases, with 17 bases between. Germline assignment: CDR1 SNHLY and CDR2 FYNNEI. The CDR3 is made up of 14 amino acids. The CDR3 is CASSTTRPGGEQFF. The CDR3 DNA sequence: TGTGCCAGCAGTACGACTCGCCCCGGGGGTGAGCAGTTCTTC. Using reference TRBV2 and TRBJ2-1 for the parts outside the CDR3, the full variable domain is EPEVTQTPSHQVTQMGQEVILRCVPISNHLYFYWYRQILGQKVEFLVSFYNNEISEKSEIFDDQFSVERPDGSNFTLKIRSTKLEDSAMYFCASSTTRPGGEQFFGPGTRLTVL.

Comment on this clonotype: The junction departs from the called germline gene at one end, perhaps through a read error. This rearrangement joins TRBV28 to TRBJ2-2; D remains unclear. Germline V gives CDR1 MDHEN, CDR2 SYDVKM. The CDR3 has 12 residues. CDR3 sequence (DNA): TGTGCCGGCAGTCCCCCCGGCGGGGAGCTGTTTTTT. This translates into CAGSPPGGELFF.

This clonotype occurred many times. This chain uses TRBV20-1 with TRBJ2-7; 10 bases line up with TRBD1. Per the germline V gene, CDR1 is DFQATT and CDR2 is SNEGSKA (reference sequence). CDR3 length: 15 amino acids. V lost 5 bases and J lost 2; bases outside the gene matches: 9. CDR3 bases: TGCAGTGCTCCCTACGACAGGGGGCGACCCTACGAGCAGTACTTC. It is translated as CSAPYDRGRPYEQYF.

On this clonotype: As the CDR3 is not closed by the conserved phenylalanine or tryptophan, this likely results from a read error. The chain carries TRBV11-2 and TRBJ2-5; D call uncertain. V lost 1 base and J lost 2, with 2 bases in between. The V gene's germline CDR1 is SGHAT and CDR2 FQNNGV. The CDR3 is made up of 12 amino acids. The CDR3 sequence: CASSLVQETQYS. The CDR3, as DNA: TGTGCCAGCAGCTTAGTACAAGAGACCCAGTACTCC.

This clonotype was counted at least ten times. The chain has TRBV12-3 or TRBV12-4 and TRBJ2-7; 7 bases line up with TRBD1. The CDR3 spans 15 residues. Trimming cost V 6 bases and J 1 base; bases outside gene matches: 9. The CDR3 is CASSQTGAASYEQYF. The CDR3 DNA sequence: TGTGCCAGCAGCCAAACAGGGGCCGCATCCTACGAGCAGTACTTC.